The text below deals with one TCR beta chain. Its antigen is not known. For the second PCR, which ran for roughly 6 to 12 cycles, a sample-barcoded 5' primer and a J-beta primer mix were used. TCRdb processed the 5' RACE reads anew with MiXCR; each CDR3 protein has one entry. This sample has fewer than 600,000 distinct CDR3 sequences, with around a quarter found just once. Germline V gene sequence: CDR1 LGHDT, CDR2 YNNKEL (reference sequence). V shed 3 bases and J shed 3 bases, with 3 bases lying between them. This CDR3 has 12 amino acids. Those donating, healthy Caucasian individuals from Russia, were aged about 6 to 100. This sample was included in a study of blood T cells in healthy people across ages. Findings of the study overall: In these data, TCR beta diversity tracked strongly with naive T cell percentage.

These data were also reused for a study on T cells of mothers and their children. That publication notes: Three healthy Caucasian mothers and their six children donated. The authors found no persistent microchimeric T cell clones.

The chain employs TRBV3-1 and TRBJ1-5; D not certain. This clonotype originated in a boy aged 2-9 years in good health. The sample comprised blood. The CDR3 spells CASSHFNQPQHF. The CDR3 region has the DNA TGTGCCAGCAGCCACTTCAATCAGCCCCAGCATTTT.